This T cell receptor (beta chain) was sequenced for a study of T-cell memory formation after mild COVID-19. Overall study context: Most TCR clusters belonged to a single donor. Study results and limitations: CD4/CD8 balance characterized clones contracting day 15 to 85, and CD4+ skew characterized later expanders. Clones that contracted clustered mainly in CM and EM if CD4+ and in EMRA if CD8+.

Worth noting for this clonotype: Its antigen is as yet unknown.

The ends were cut back, 3 bases at V and 4 bases at J, with 13 bases in the middle. In germline, CDR1 is LNHNV, CDR2 YYDKDF (reference sequence). CDR3 length: 15 residues. TCR alpha and TCR beta cDNA libraries with sample barcodes and UMIs came from 5'RACE using constant-segment primers. Each CDR3 protein gets one entry after TCRdb re-called the 5' RACE reads with MiXCR. The repertoire consists of some 150,000 distinct CDR3 sequences, with more than 13% occurring once and the leading ten covering around 28%. The sequence derives from an adult woman who had mild COVID-19 (a few samples of this study predate the infection). Cell type and time point are not known. Material for sequencing was PBMCs or a T cell subset sorted from them (not recorded which). The chain employs TRBV15 and TRBJ1-5; no reliable D call. CDR3: CATSSGRMANQPQHF. Here the CDR3 DNA reads TGTGCCACCAGCAGCGGTAGGATGGCGAATCAGCCCCAGCATTTT.